The 29 T cell receptor beta chains below were found in one sample sequenced in a study of PD-L1 blockade in urothelial cancer. Assay used: immunoSEQ multiplex PCR; TCRdb lists only in-frame clones, some missing. The sample holds tens of thousands of clones; 70% to 90% are singletons and the top ten take 1.6%. As for time point: pretreatment peripheral blood. Sequencing used PBMCs, obtained around atezolizumab (anti-PD-L1) treatment. The receptors were gathered from an older man with urothelial cancer.

For the CDR3, the DNA is TGTGCCAGCAGAAACAGGGGCATCTATGGCTACACCTTC. Translation: CASRNRGIYGYTF. The chain joins TRBV6-5 to TRBJ1-2, with TRBD1 matching 7 bases. The CDR3 sequence is 13 residues long. The V gene's germline CDR1 is MNHEY and CDR2 SVGAGI. The ends lost 6 bases at V and 4 bases at J; junction bases unmatched: 5.

V and J are TRBV5-4 and TRBJ2-1; D might be TRBD2 (6 bases). The germline V and J ends were trimmed by 0 bases and 0 bases, with 10 bases remaining between them. Per germline, CDR1 SGHNT and CDR2 YYREEE (reference sequence). The CDR3 spans 16 residues. Here the CDR3 DNA reads TGTGCCAGCAGCTTGGTGGCGGGATCCTCCTACAATGAGCAGTTCTTC. The encoded protein is CASSLVAGSSYNEQFF.

The chain carries TRBV4-3 and TRBJ2-1, with TRBD1 as a possible D gene (6 bases). V lost 3 bases and J 7 bases, leaving 13 bases between the germline ends. The CDR3 contains 14 residues. Germline V gene data show CDR1 as LGHNA and CDR2 as YSLEER. The CDR3 bases are TGCGCCAGCAGCCAGAGCACAGGGACAAATGAGCAGTTCTTC. The encoded protein is CASSQSTGTNEQFF.

The V gene is TRBV7-2, the J gene TRBJ2-3; TRBD2 matches 13 bases. Trimming removed 6 bases from V and 5 bases from J; junction bases left unmatched: 5. The CDR3 is 15 residues long. In germline, CDR1 is SGHTA, CDR2 FQGNSA. The CDR3 sequence is CASSGTSGVGDTQYF. Here the CDR3 DNA reads TGTGCCAGCAGTGGGACTAGCGGGGTGGGAGATACGCAGTATTTT.

The V and J genes are TRBV2 and TRBJ2-1; 12 bases are shared with TRBD2. The CDR3 runs 14 residues. The V and J ends lost 5 bases and 9 bases, in that order; junction bases with no gene match: 5. Germline CDR1 reads SNHLY; CDR2 reads FYNNEI. The CDR3 DNA is TGTGCCAGCAGTCTAGCGGGAGGGCCGTTTGAGCAGTTCTTC. It yields the protein CASSLAGGPFEQFF.

The gene calls are TRBV5-8 and TRBJ2-3, with 8 bases fitting TRBD2. V lost 3 bases, J lost 0 bases, and 6 bases stayed unmatched. The germline gives CDR1 SGHTS, CDR2 YDEGEE. This CDR3 has 16 residues. The chain's CDR3 is CASSWSGSESTDTQYF. As DNA, the CDR3 is TGTGCCAGCAGCTGGAGCGGGAGCGAAAGCACAGATACGCAGTATTTT.

Here the CDR3 reads CASSIRDRGGYEQFF. The CDR3 DNA reads as TGTGCCAGCAGTATCCGGGACAGGGGGGGCTATGAGCAGTTCTTC. The gene calls are TRBV27 and TRBJ2-1, with 11 positions matching TRBD1. The CDR3 has 15 residues. Germline V gives CDR1 MNHEY, CDR2 SMNVEV (reference sequence). The J segment lost 8 bases and the V segment lost 5 bases, leaving 8 bases of the junction unmatched.

The chain recombines TRBV13 with TRBJ2-5, with D maybe TRBD1 (6 bases). The CDR3 covers 14 residues. CDR1 PRHDT and CDR2 FYEKMQ come from the germline V gene (reference sequence). The V end lost 4 bases, the J end lost 4 bases, and 13 bases lay between the germline ends. The CDR3 bases are TGTGCCAGCAGCTGGGCGGACAGAAGAGAGACCCAGTACTTC. It is translated as CASSWADRRETQYF.

The chain links TRBV13 to TRBJ1-1, with D possibly TRBD1 on 6 matching bases. Trimming pared 0 bases from V and 11 bases from J, leaving 10 bases between. The CDR3 is made up of 12 amino acids. Per germline, CDR1 PRHDT and CDR2 FYEKMQ (reference sequence). CDR3 in DNA: TGTGCCAGCAGCTTAGGCCAGGGGACGGCTTTCTTT. Protein sequence: CASSLGQGTAFF.

V and J are TRBV11-2 and TRBJ2-5; 7 positions agree with TRBD2. CDR1 and CDR2 from the germline V gene are SGHAT and FQNNGV. CDR3 length: 14 residues. V gave up 4 bases and J gave up 6 bases; unmatched junction bases: 8. In DNA, the CDR3 is TGTGCCAGCAGCTCGGCGGTCGGGGGGAAGACCCAGTACTTC. Its translation: CASSSAVGGKTQYF. The complete variable domain, with remaining parts taken from reference TRBV11-2 and TRBJ2-5, reads EAGVAQSPRYKIIEKRQSVAFWCNPISGHATLYWYQQILGQGPKLLIQFQNNGVVDDSQLPKDRFSAERLKGVDSTLKIQPAKLEDSAVYLCASSSAVGGKTQYFGPGTRLLVL.

This chain links TRBV15 with TRBJ2-7; 7 bases agree with TRBD1. CDR3 length: 13 residues. The V segment lost 0 bases and the J segment 10 bases; nucleotides outside the gene matches: 6. Germline V gene sequence: CDR1 LNHNV, CDR2 YYDKDF (reference sequence). The CDR3 reads CATSRDITGAQYF. In DNA form, the CDR3 reads TGTGCCACCAGCAGAGATATCACAGGGGCCCAGTACTTC.

For this clone: The CDR3 ends on some other residue instead of the conserved phenylalanine or tryptophan, so this is likely a read error. No DNA is shown, since the ends of the CDR3 on it are uncertain; the CDR3 is the one TCRdb lists. The V gene is TRBV7-2, the J gene TRBJ1-4; TRBD1, the D gene given by the table, was not confirmed from the DNA. Germline assignment: CDR1 SGHTA and CDR2 FQGNSA. The CDR3 spans 10 residues, counting both ends. CDR3 loop: CASSSTGTGI.

The rearrangement joins TRBV27 to TRBJ2-1, with 7 bases that match TRBD2. The V segment lost 7 bases and the J segment 3 bases; nucleotides outside the gene matches: 15. The length of the CDR3 is 17 residues. The germline CDR1 and CDR2 sequences are MNHEY and SMNVEV (reference sequence). The CDR3 DNA follows: TGTGCCAGCATCTCCCACGGGAGGAAGTTGGGCTACAATGAGCAGTTCTTC. The encoded protein is CASISHGRKLGYNEQFF.

The table lists this clone with a few counts. The rearrangement uses TRBV19 and TRBJ1-1; 8 bases map to TRBD1. J gave up 2 bases and V 6 bases, and 5 bases lay outside the gene matches. Germline CDR1 and CDR2: LNHDA and SQIVND (reference sequence). The CDR3 covers 14 residues. This CDR3 reads CASSRQGTNTEAFF. CDR3 sequence (DNA): TGTGCCAGTAGCCGACAGGGGACAAACACTGAAGCTTTCTTT.

V and J are TRBV29-1 and TRBJ2-2; a possible D gene is TRBD1 (6 bases). V was shortened by 3 bases and J by 7 bases, with 12 bases between the two germline ends. In germline, CDR1 is SQVTM, CDR2 ANQGSEA. The CDR3 length is 13 residues. CDR3 bases: TGCAGCGTTGAGAGGACAGCCGACGGGGAGCTGTTTTTT. Residues: CSVERTADGELFF.

This chain links TRBV19 with TRBJ1-1; 10 bases map to TRBD1. CDR3 length equals 15 residues. The junction had 9 bases not matched to a gene; V was cut back by 7 bases and J by 4 bases. Germline V lookup: CDR1 LNHDA, CDR2 SQIVND (reference sequence). The CDR3 sequence: CASTDGQGVSTEAFF. Written as DNA, the CDR3 is TGTGCCAGTACCGACGGACAGGGGGTGTCCACTGAAGCTTTCTTT.

This clone is a singleton in its sample. V gene TRBV11-1 combines with J gene TRBJ2-5; 7 positions match TRBD1. The CDR3 runs to 15 residues. With V trimmed by 5 bases and J by 4 bases, 10 bases remained unmatched. Germline V gene data show CDR1 as SGHAT and CDR2 as FQDESV (reference sequence). For the CDR3, the DNA is TGTGCCAGCAGCCCGCCGAATACAGGGGTAGAGACCCAGTACTTC. This codes for CASSPPNTGVETQYF.

The table lists this clone with a few counts. The chain links TRBV11-2 to TRBJ1-3, with 7 bases lining up with TRBD1. Trimming cost V 4 bases and J 0 bases; bases outside gene matches: 9. This CDR3 is built from 17 residues. Per germline, CDR1 SGHAT and CDR2 FQNNGV. In DNA form, the CDR3 reads TGTGCCAGCAGCTCCGGACCACAGGGGTACTCTGGAAACACCATATATTTT. Its protein is CASSSGPQGYSGNTIYF.

The V gene is TRBV11-1, the J gene TRBJ2-1; D unclear. Trimming cost V 4 bases and J 7 bases, with 5 bases left between them. This CDR3 has 11 amino acids. CDR1 is SGHAT, CDR2 FQDESV, per germline (reference sequence). Here the CDR3 reads CASSSLNEQFF. CDR3 nucleotides: TGTGCCAGCAGCTCCCTGAATGAGCAGTTCTTC.

The CDR3 sequence: CASSQGWSGANYGYTF. In DNA form, the CDR3 reads TGCGCCAGCAGCCAAGGATGGTCCGGAGCCAACTATGGCTACACCTTC. The genes are TRBV4-1 and TRBJ1-2; D call uncertain. Trimming took off 1 base at V and 2 bases at J, with 14 bases between the two ends. The CDR3 runs to 16 residues. Per the germline V gene, CDR1 is MGHRA and CDR2 is YSYEKL.

The CDR3 coding sequence is TGTGCCAGCAGTACCGAGGCGGGGGGCAATCAGCCCCAGCATTTT. This codes for CASSTEAGGNQPQHF. The gene calls are TRBV2 and TRBJ1-5; the D gene is possibly TRBD1 (5 bases). The CDR3 has 15 residues. The germline gives CDR1 SNHLY, CDR2 FYNNEI. Trimming took off 5 bases at V and 2 bases at J, with 13 bases between the two ends. The full variable domain, with the rest looked up from reference TRBV2 and TRBJ1-5, is EPEVTQTPSHQVTQMGQEVILRCVPISNHLYFYWYRQILGQKVEFLVSFYNNEISEKSEIFDDQFSVERPDGSNFTLKIRSTKLEDSAMYFCASSTEAGGNQPQHFGDGTRLSIL.

The CDR3, as DNA: TGTGCCAGCAGCCTCAACGACAGGGGCTACGAGCAGTACTTC. Translated, it gives CASSLNDRGYEQYF. The V gene is TRBV7-9, the J gene TRBJ2-7; 8 positions agree with TRBD1. With V trimmed by 5 bases and J by 3 bases, 6 bases remained unmatched. The CDR3 totals 14 residues. Germline lookup yields CDR1 SEHNR and CDR2 FQNEAQ (reference sequence). The variable domain in full, completed from reference TRBV7-9 and TRBJ2-7, reads DTGVSQNPRHKITKRGQNVTFRCDPISEHNRLYWYRQTLGQGPEFLTYFQNEAQLEKSRLLSDRFSAERPKGSFSTLEIQRTEQGDSAMYLCASSLNDRGYEQYFGPGTRLTVT.

The chain uses TRBV5-1 and TRBJ1-1; no reliable D call. V gave up 4 bases and J gave up 10 bases, with 11 bases separating them. Germline V gene data show CDR1 as SGHRS and CDR2 as YFSETQ. This CDR3 has 11 residues. CDR3 nucleotides: TGCGCCAGCAGCGCCTATGAGGGAGCTTTCTTT. Translation: CASSAYEGAFF.

The rearrangement links TRBV10-3 to TRBJ2-7, with 7 bases fitting TRBD1. The V and J ends lost 11 bases and 2 bases, in that order; junction bases with no gene match: 12. This CDR3 region has 14 residues. Germline V CDR1 and CDR2: ENHRY, SYGVKD. The CDR3 DNA follows: TGTGCCTCCAAAGGACAGGCCAGAGCCTACGAGCAGTACTTC. Translating it yields CASKGQARAYEQYF.

The chain joins TRBV10-3 to TRBJ1-4, with TRBD1 matching 9 bases. CDR1 is ENHRY and CDR2 is SYGVKD in the germline V gene. Losses at the gene ends were 0 bases for V and 0 bases for J; bases not matched to a gene: 5. The CDR3 has 18 residues. CDR3 in DNA: TGTGCCATCAGTGAGTCGAGGGGACAGGGAGCAACTAATGAAAAACTGTTTTTT. Protein: CAISESRGQGATNEKLFF.

This clone appeared a single time. The rearrangement uses TRBV5-6 and TRBJ2-7; the D is unclear. Trimming cost V 0 bases and J 6 bases, with 7 bases left between them. The CDR3 has 12 residues. Per germline, CDR1 SGHDT and CDR2 YYEEEE. CDR3 sequence: CASSLAFGEQYF. In DNA form, the CDR3 reads TGTGCCAGCAGCTTGGCCTTCGGCGAGCAGTACTTC. The full variable domain, with the rest looked up from reference TRBV5-6 and TRBJ2-7, is DAGVTQSPTHLIKTRGQQVTLRCSPKSGHDTVSWYQQALGQGPQFIFQYYEEEERQRGNFPDRFSGHQFPNYSSELNVNALLLGDSALYLCASSLAFGEQYFGPGTRLTVT.

The chain has TRBV30 and TRBJ2-3; maybe TRBD1 (6 bases). This CDR3 contains 14 residues. Between the trimmed V and J ends, which lost 0 bases and 4 bases, there was a span of 11 bases. The germline CDR1 and CDR2 sequences are GTSNPN and SVGIG (reference sequence). CDR3 nucleotide sequence: TGTGCCTGGAGTGTAGGGGGAAGGTCAGATACGCAGTATTTT. Its protein product is CAWSVGGRSDTQYF.

J is TRBJ2-1 and V is TRBV2; TRBD2 agrees at 14 bases. This CDR3 comprises 15 residues. V lost 6 bases, J lost 5 bases, and 3 bases stayed unmatched. Germline-derived CDR1 and CDR2 are SNHLY and FYNNEI. This CDR3 reads CASRGLAGVDNEQFF. The CDR3 bases are TGTGCCAGCAGGGGACTAGCGGGAGTGGACAATGAGCAGTTCTTC.

The chain is built from TRBV10-3 and TRBJ2-1; 9 positions match TRBD2. The CDR3 is 14 amino acids. Germline values: CDR1 ENHRY, CDR2 SYGVKD. V shed 4 bases, J shed 6 bases, and the junction held 4 bases outside the gene matches. The CDR3 nucleotides are TGTGCCATCAGTGGACGCGGGAGGGGCAATGAGCAGTTCTTC. It translates to CAISGRGRGNEQFF.